This T cell receptor beta chain derives from a study of cytomegalovirus exposure and HLA in healthy donors. Study-wide results and limits: Most observed TCR sequences were rare, whereas some public TCRs were detected in many donors. With high specificity and sensitivity, the classifier reportedly diagnosed cytomegalovirus status.

From germline, CDR1 is MNHEY and CDR2 SMNVEV (reference sequence). This CDR3 has 14 residues. V was clipped by 8 bases and J by 1 base, with 12 bases between them. Here immunoSEQ multiplex PCR was the method, and the copy in TCRdb shows in-frame clones only, minus some. The table has approximately 230,000 clones, more than 75% seen once; the top ten hold 9.5% to 15%. A single count supports this clone. No antigen is known for it. The chain joins TRBV27 to TRBJ2-4; D uncertain. The sample taken for sequencing was PBMCs. The TCR was taken from a man in his late teens or twenties in good health and CMV-seropositive. CDR3 sequence (DNA): TGTGCCAGCCGGATCCAGGCCGCCAAAAACATTCAGTACTTC. It is translated as CASRIQAAKNIQYF.